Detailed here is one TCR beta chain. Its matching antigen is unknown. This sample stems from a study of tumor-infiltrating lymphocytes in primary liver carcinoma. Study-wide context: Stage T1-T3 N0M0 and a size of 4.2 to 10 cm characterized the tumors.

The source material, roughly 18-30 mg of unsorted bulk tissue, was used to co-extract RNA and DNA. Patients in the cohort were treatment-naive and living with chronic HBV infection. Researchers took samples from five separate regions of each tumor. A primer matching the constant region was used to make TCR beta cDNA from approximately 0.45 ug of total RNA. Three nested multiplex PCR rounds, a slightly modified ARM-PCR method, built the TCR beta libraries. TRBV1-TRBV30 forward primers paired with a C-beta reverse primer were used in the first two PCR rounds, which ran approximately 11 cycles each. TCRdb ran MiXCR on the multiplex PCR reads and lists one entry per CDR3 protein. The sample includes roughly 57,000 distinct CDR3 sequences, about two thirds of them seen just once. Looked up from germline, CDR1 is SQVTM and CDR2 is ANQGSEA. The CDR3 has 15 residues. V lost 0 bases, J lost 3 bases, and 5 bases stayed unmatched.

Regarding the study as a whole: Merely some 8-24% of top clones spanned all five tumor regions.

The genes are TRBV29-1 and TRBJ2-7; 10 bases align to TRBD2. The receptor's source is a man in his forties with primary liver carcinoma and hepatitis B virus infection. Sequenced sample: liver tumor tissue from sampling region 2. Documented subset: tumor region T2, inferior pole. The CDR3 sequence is CSVEDATSGHYEQYF. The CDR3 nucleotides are TGCAGCGTTGAAGATGCGACTAGCGGGCACTACGAGCAGTACTTC.